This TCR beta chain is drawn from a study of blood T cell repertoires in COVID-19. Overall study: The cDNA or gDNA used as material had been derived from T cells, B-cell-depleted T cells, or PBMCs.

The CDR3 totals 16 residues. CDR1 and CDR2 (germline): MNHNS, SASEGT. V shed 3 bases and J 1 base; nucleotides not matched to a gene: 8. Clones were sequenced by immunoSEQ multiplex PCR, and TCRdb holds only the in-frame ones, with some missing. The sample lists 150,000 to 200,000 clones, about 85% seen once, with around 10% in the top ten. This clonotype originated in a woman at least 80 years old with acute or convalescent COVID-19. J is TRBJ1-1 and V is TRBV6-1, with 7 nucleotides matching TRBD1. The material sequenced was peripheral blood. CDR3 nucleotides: TGTGCCAGCAGTGACAGAGGACAGGTTAAGAACACTGAAGCTTTCTTT. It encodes CASSDRGQVKNTEAFF.